These T cell receptor beta chains were read from a single sample in a study of PD-L1 blockade in urothelial cancer. Repertoires were generated with immunoSEQ multiplex PCR, while TCRdb's copy carries only in-frame clones and drops some. The data contain around 38,000 clones, 70% to 90% of them singletons. The specimen was PBMCs, collected around atezolizumab (anti-PD-L1) treatment. The receptor source for this set is a man between 60 and 75 years old with urothelial cancer. The CDR3 runs from the conserved cysteine through the conserved F or W. The order of the fields is V gene, J gene, clone size, D gene, CDR3 DNA, CDR3 protein. D genes are given only for firm matches. Only part of the rows carry a size: once, few, many, or a class if the clone is expanded.

TRBV18	TRBJ2-2	once	NA	TGTGCCAGCTCACCACGATCCAGTGTCGGGGAGCTGTTTTTT	CASSPRSSVGELFF
TRBV11-3	TRBJ2-7	NA	TRBD2	TGTGCCAGCAGCTTAGGTCACGGGGGGGGAACCTACGAGCAGTACTTC	CASSLGHGGGTYEQYF
TRBV5-1	TRBJ2-7	NA	NA	TGCGCCAGCAGCTTGGAAGGGGGGGCCTACGAGCAGTACTTC	CASSLEGGAYEQYF
TRBV27	TRBJ2-3	NA	TRBD2	TGTGCCAGCAGAGAACGGGGGGGCACAGATACGCAGTATTTT	CASRERGGTDTQYF
TRBV5-6	TRBJ1-1	NA	NA	TGTGCCAGCAGCCCGCTGGAGGGGATGGCTTTCTTT	CASSPLEGMAFF
TRBV7-2	TRBJ1-1	NA	NA	TGTGCCAGCAGCTCGACAGCTTTGAACACTGAAGCTTTCTTT	CASSSTALNTEAFF
TRBV30	TRBJ1-2	NA	NA	TGTGCCTGGAGTGCCGCAGATTTCTATGGCTACACCTTC	CAWSAADFYGYTF
TRBV29-1	TRBJ1-1	NA	NA	TGCAGCGGGAGGGGTAACACTGAAGCTTTCTTT	CSGRGNTEAFF
TRBV10-3	TRBJ1-5	few	TRBD1	TGTGCCATCAGCCCCGGGACAGGGAGTAATCAGCCCCAGCATTTT	CAISPGTGSNQPQHF
TRBV6-6	TRBJ1-5	NA	TRBD1	TGTGCCAGCAGTCGCACCCGGGACAGGGCCCAGCCCCAGCATTTT	CASSRTRDRAQPQHF
TRBV6-1	TRBJ2-7	NA	NA	TGTGCCAGCAGTGAATCTATAGGGGCCTACGAGCAGTACTTC	CASSESIGAYEQYF
TRBV6-5	TRBJ2-5	NA	NA	TGTGCCAGCAGGGGGGGACAGCCCTTGGGGACCCAGTACTTC	CASRGGQPLGTQYF
TRBV6-1	TRBJ1-5	NA	NA	TGTGCCAGCAGTGACCGACCTACTGGGGGGGCCTTCAATCAGCCCCAGCATTTT	CASSDRPTGGAFNQPQHF
TRBV9	TRBJ2-1	NA	NA	TGTGCCAGCAGCGTAGATGCGGGGTGGTGGAAGCAGTTCTTC	CASSVDAGWWKQFF
TRBV6-1	TRBJ2-4	NA	NA	TGTGCCAGCAGTGCCGTCGCTGCTATAGCCAAAAACATTCAGTACTTC	CASSAVAAIAKNIQYF
TRBV5-6	TRBJ2-7	NA	TRBD2	TGTGCCAGCAGCTTGCCTGGACTAGCCTACGAGCAGTACTTC	CASSLPGLAYEQYF
TRBV6-1	TRBJ2-5	NA	NA	TGTGCCAGCAGTGGACTGGGTTTTATGGAGACCCAGTACTTC	CASSGLGFMETQYF